This record covers a single T cell receptor beta chain. The antigen remains unidentified. Oncomine TCR Beta short-read sequencing was applied to DNA from cultured CD4+ T cells. TCRdb re-called the PCR reads with MiXCR, one entry per CDR3 protein. The table shows 20,000 to 25,000 distinct CDR3 sequences, with approximately 56% occurring only once. The ends lost 2 bases at V and 1 base at J; junction bases unmatched: 8. From germline, CDR1 is SGHRS and CDR2 YFSETQ. The CDR3 spans 18 residues. This entry comes from a study of vaccination and CD4 T cells after COVID-19. Across the study: Cultures acting as controls obtained a CEFX pool, an HIV-1 Nef pool, or no peptide.

Study results and caveats: Sampling was limited to relatively few convalescent patients, with no early post-infection timepoints studied.

Treatment indicated: roughly 10-day PBMC culture with coronavirus spike peptide pools or control peptides (ViraFEST assay). Negative selection purified CD4+ T cells after roughly 9 days of culture. The source was CD4+ T cells from blood, cultured in vitro, collected after SARS-CoV-2 vaccination. J is TRBJ2-3 and V is TRBV5-1; TRBD2 matches at 12 bases. The receptor comes from a human donor who received a COVID-19 vaccine. CDR3 residues: CASSLASGGAEGTDTQYF. In nucleotides, the CDR3 is TGCGCCAGCAGCTTAGCTAGCGGGGGGGCCGAGGGCACAGATACGCAGTATTTT. The full variable domain, rest sourced from reference TRBV5-1 and TRBJ2-3, is KAGVTQTPRYLIKTRGQQVTLSCSPISGHRSVSWYQQTPGQGLQFLFEYFSETQRNKGNFPGRFSGRQFSNSRSEMNVSTLELGDSALYLCASSLASGGAEGTDTQYFGPGTRLTVL.